A selection of T cell receptor beta chains follows, all from one sample in a study of blood T cell repertoires in COVID-19. Assay used: immunoSEQ multiplex PCR; TCRdb lists only in-frame clones, some missing. The sample yields 150,000 or so clones, around four fifths seen once. The sample was peripheral blood. Every receptor here comes from a woman between 40 and 55 years old with active or convalescent COVID-19. Both conserved end residues are trimmed from each CDR3. Each record gives: J gene, V gene, clone size, CDR3 protein. For some rows the clone size is stated as once, few or many, or as a class when expanded; others skip it.

j_call: TRBJ1-2
v_call: TRBV7-2
clone_size: NA
cdr3_aa: ASSLALGGATAGGYT

j_call: TRBJ2-7
v_call: TRBV5-1
clone_size: NA
cdr3_aa: ASSFYPTGSVSYEQY

j_call: TRBJ1-1
v_call: TRBV4-1
clone_size: NA
cdr3_aa: ASSQVWDMGNTEAF

j_call: TRBJ2-1
v_call: TRBV5-1
clone_size: few
cdr3_aa: ASSLSAANNEQF

j_call: TRBJ2-1
v_call: TRBV27
clone_size: NA
cdr3_aa: ASSPRQGSYNEQF

j_call: TRBJ1-5
v_call: TRBV27
clone_size: few
cdr3_aa: ASSLVHSYSNQPQH

j_call: TRBJ2-1
v_call: TRBV18
clone_size: NA
cdr3_aa: ASFGGDRGPYNEQF

j_call: TRBJ1-1
v_call: TRBV11-2
clone_size: NA
cdr3_aa: ASSLGGGRTEAF

j_call: TRBJ2-3
v_call: TRBV4-3
clone_size: NA
cdr3_aa: ASSQLTGIPPDTQY

j_call: TRBJ2-5
v_call: TRBV9
clone_size: NA
cdr3_aa: ASSRATSGETQY

j_call: TRBJ2-1
v_call: TRBV21-1
clone_size: NA
cdr3_aa: ASSPRGLAGGQGGEQF

j_call: TRBJ2-7
v_call: TRBV27
clone_size: NA
cdr3_aa: ASSFGGFEQY

j_call: TRBJ1-1
v_call: TRBV27
clone_size: NA
cdr3_aa: ASSLSPGMFTEAF

j_call: TRBJ1-2
v_call: TRBV5-1
clone_size: NA
cdr3_aa: ASSPGGGSYGYT

j_call: TRBJ2-1
v_call: TRBV6-5
clone_size: NA
cdr3_aa: ASSLTGSEGNEQF

j_call: TRBJ1-6
v_call: TRBV18
clone_size: NA
cdr3_aa: ASSRQARNSPLH

j_call: TRBJ1-1
v_call: TRBV6-1
clone_size: NA
cdr3_aa: ASSELSGTDPGTEAF

j_call: TRBJ1-3
v_call: TRBV28
clone_size: NA
cdr3_aa: ASRQGVQSGNTIY

j_call: TRBJ1-1
v_call: TRBV5-1
clone_size: NA
cdr3_aa: ASSLEGAVRAF

j_call: TRBJ2-1
v_call: TRBV5-4
clone_size: NA
cdr3_aa: ASSLAPSGTNNEQF

j_call: TRBJ2-3
v_call: TRBV11-2
clone_size: NA
cdr3_aa: ASSYGTNQIGQY

j_call: TRBJ1-1
v_call: TRBV10-3
clone_size: NA
cdr3_aa: AISVRKEDTEAF

j_call: TRBJ1-4
v_call: TRBV5-6
clone_size: NA
cdr3_aa: ASSPLVSQGPRRNEKLF

j_call: TRBJ1-2
v_call: TRBV5-6
clone_size: few
cdr3_aa: ASSLVSYGYT

j_call: TRBJ1-1
v_call: TRBV10-3
clone_size: NA
cdr3_aa: AISERGQGTEAF

j_call: TRBJ2-1
v_call: TRBV28
clone_size: NA
cdr3_aa: ASRGLAGGSYNEQF

j_call: TRBJ1-2
v_call: TRBV6-1
clone_size: NA
cdr3_aa: ASSARDRGAHNYGYT

j_call: TRBJ1-1
v_call: TRBV11-2
clone_size: NA
cdr3_aa: ASSSSWGGTEAF

j_call: TRBJ1-3
v_call: TRBV3-1/TRBV3-2
clone_size: NA
cdr3_aa: ASSQDAIHTIY

j_call: TRBJ2-6
v_call: TRBV6-4
clone_size: NA
cdr3_aa: ASSVQALSSGANVLT

j_call: TRBJ2-5
v_call: TRBV9
clone_size: NA
cdr3_aa: ASSVSAGVGETQY

j_call: TRBJ1-2
v_call: TRBV28
clone_size: NA
cdr3_aa: ASSFRTGRTYGYT

j_call: TRBJ1-6
v_call: TRBV7-2
clone_size: once
cdr3_aa: ASSPDRNGNSPLH

j_call: TRBJ2-1
v_call: TRBV6-5
clone_size: NA
cdr3_aa: ASSYSGLGVYNEQF

j_call: TRBJ2-7
v_call: TRBV28
clone_size: NA
cdr3_aa: ASSYDFQGSYEQY

j_call: TRBJ1-1
v_call: TRBV6-5
clone_size: NA
cdr3_aa: ASSWQVSNTEAF

j_call: TRBJ2-1
v_call: TRBV18
clone_size: NA
cdr3_aa: ASSEVPWDSYNEQF

j_call: TRBJ1-1
v_call: TRBV19
clone_size: NA
cdr3_aa: ASSPQTGTVNTEAF

j_call: TRBJ1-2
v_call: TRBV28
clone_size: NA
cdr3_aa: ASSFSPPLPVFLYGYT

j_call: TRBJ1-6
v_call: TRBV19
clone_size: NA
cdr3_aa: ASTLLGQGNSPLH

j_call: TRBJ2-3
v_call: TRBV7-2
clone_size: NA
cdr3_aa: ASSPYLDTQY

j_call: TRBJ2-1
v_call: TRBV18
clone_size: NA
cdr3_aa: ASSPPGRGSYNEQF

j_call: TRBJ1-5
v_call: TRBV11-3
clone_size: NA
cdr3_aa: ASSFIRGTGCDSNQPQH

j_call: TRBJ2-3
v_call: TRBV15
clone_size: NA
cdr3_aa: ATGGYLTDTQY

j_call: TRBJ1-6
v_call: TRBV9
clone_size: NA
cdr3_aa: ASSEQGVNSPLH

j_call: TRBJ1-5
v_call: TRBV10-1
clone_size: NA
cdr3_aa: ASCRDRGQGQPQH

j_call: TRBJ2-2
v_call: TRBV5-1
clone_size: NA
cdr3_aa: ASSDLDRHTGELF

j_call: TRBJ2-2
v_call: TRBV20-1
clone_size: NA
cdr3_aa: SACAAGNTGELF

j_call: TRBJ2-6
v_call: TRBV28
clone_size: NA
cdr3_aa: ASSFRGRGANVLT

j_call: TRBJ1-5
v_call: TRBV19
clone_size: NA
cdr3_aa: ASSRRGEQPQH

j_call: TRBJ2-7
v_call: TRBV27
clone_size: NA
cdr3_aa: ASSRGLAVYEQY

j_call: TRBJ1-1
v_call: TRBV6-6
clone_size: NA
cdr3_aa: ASSLGVKGTEAF

j_call: TRBJ1-4
v_call: TRBV15
clone_size: NA
cdr3_aa: ATSSIQGLESEKLF

j_call: TRBJ2-3
v_call: TRBV30
clone_size: NA
cdr3_aa: AWSVGGSTDTQY